The 11 T cell receptor beta chains below were found in one sample sequenced in a study of T cell changes during pregnancy in multiple sclerosis. TCRdb's copy holds only in-frame clones and misses some; the assay was immunoSEQ multiplex PCR. The sample lists tens of thousands of clones, more than 90% occurring once. The source was peripheral blood, collected after pregnancy. These receptors came from a female donor in good health, enrolled as a control in a pregnancy study.

In its sample, this clone was seen once. The V call is TRBV6-5, the J call TRBJ2-7, with 11 bases fitting TRBD2. The length of the CDR3 is 14 residues. Looked up from germline, CDR1 is MNHEY and CDR2 is SVGAGI. With 2 bases clipped from V and 3 bases from J, the junction kept 0 bases outside the gene matches. CDR3 amino acids: CASSYGLAGYEQYF. For the CDR3, the DNA is TGTGCCAGCAGTTACGGACTAGCGGGCTACGAGCAGTACTTC.

The V and J genes are TRBV28 and TRBJ2-7; the match to TRBD2 covers 7 bases. V was clipped by 7 bases and J by 5 bases; unmatched bases: 8. This CDR3 is 13 amino acids long. The germline V gene has CDR1 MDHEN and CDR2 SYDVKM. The CDR3: CASKGGRAHEQYF. In DNA form, the CDR3 reads TGTGCCAGCAAGGGAGGGAGGGCGCACGAGCAGTACTTC.

This rearrangement joins TRBV15 to TRBJ1-2; D is possibly TRBD1 (5 bases). This CDR3 spans 14 amino acids. Deletions cut 1 base from V and 7 bases from J, with 13 bases between. Germline values: CDR1 LNHNV, CDR2 YYDKDF (reference sequence). The DNA for the CDR3 is TGTGCCACCAGCAGAGGGACATTTCAAGGTGGCTACACCTTC. Translated, it gives CATSRGTFQGGYTF.

The chain is built from TRBV7-2 and TRBJ2-7, with D uncertain. Deletions cut 8 bases from V and 4 bases from J, with 18 bases between. The CDR3 extends over 14 amino acids. Germline CDR1 SGHTA, CDR2 FQGNSA. In nucleotides, the CDR3 is TGTGCCAGCCGTTTCCGGGTCGGCGAGTACGAGCAGTACTTC. Translation gives CASRFRVGEYEQYF.

This clone showed up just once. This rearrangement joins TRBV9 to TRBJ2-5, with 16 nucleotides matching TRBD2. V lost 3 bases and J lost 5; bases outside the gene matches: 7. Germline V gene lookup returns CDR1 SGDLS and CDR2 YYNGEE. The CDR3 runs 17 residues. CDR3: CASSDKLGLAGGETQYF. CDR3 DNA sequence: TGTGCCAGCAGCGACAAGTTGGGACTAGCGGGAGGGGAGACCCAGTACTTC.

The chain joins TRBV27 to TRBJ1-5; a weak D match, TRBD1 (5 bases). CDR3 size: 13 residues. Looked up from germline, CDR1 is MNHEY and CDR2 is SMNVEV (reference sequence). V lost 6 bases and J lost 7, with 13 bases in between. In DNA, the CDR3 is TGTGCCAGCAGCCGGGGGATTGGGCAGCCCCAGCATTTT. Its translation is CASSRGIGQPQHF.

The chain employs TRBV28 and TRBJ2-4, with D possibly being TRBD2 (6 bases). The V and J ends lost 6 bases and 3 bases respectively, with 15 bases between them. The CDR3 consists of 15 residues. Per germline, CDR1 MDHEN and CDR2 SYDVKM. CDR3 DNA sequence: TGTGCCAGCAGCTGGAGGGAATTGGGCAAAAACATTCAGTACTTC. The encoded protein is CASSWRELGKNIQYF.

The chain has TRBV5-1 and TRBJ2-1, with D possibly matching TRBD1 (5 bases). The CDR3 runs 13 residues. The V end lost 2 bases, the J end lost 9 bases, and 12 bases lay between the germline ends. Per the germline V gene, CDR1 is SGHRS and CDR2 is YFSETQ. The CDR3 reads CASSFTGHGEQFF. The CDR3 nucleotides read TGCGCCAGCAGCTTTACAGGTCACGGTGAGCAGTTCTTC.

The V call is TRBV18, the J call TRBJ2-1; 13 positions agree with TRBD2. The CDR3 has 15 residues. Germline V gives CDR1 KGHSH, CDR2 LQKENI. After removal of 4 bases from V and 8 bases from J, the junction contained 5 bases not matched to a gene. The CDR3 loop is CASSRRTSGSYEQFF. As DNA, the CDR3 is TGTGCCAGCTCACGAAGGACTAGCGGGAGCTATGAGCAGTTCTTC.

The genes are TRBV28 and TRBJ2-2; 9 bases agree with TRBD2. The CDR3 runs 15 residues. CDR1 and CDR2 from the germline V gene are MDHEN and SYDVKM. V lost 6 bases, J lost 4 bases, and 6 bases stayed unmatched. CDR3 amino acids: CASRLGTSITGELFF. The DNA for the CDR3 is TGTGCCAGCAGGCTTGGGACTAGCATCACCGGGGAGCTGTTTTTT.

This rearrangement joins TRBV5-8 to TRBJ1-5; 7 nucleotides line up with TRBD1. The CDR3 has 13 residues. Losses at the gene ends were 5 bases for V and 6 bases for J; bases not matched to a gene: 5. Germline-derived CDR1 and CDR2 are SGHTS and YDEGEE. The chain's CDR3 is CASRRQGGQPQHF. CDR3 nucleotides: TGTGCCAGCAGGCGACAGGGCGGTCAGCCCCAGCATTTT.